This TCR beta chain was found in a study of cytomegalovirus exposure and HLA in healthy donors. Study overall: According to later analysis, the same platform produced the 120 validation and several hundred first-cohort repertoires.

TCRdb's table, derived via immunoSEQ multiplex PCR, lists solely in-frame clones and lacks some. The sample lists about 270,000 clones, 80% to 90% occurring once. The germline V gene has CDR1 MRHNA and CDR2 SNTAGT. The V end lost 0 bases, the J end lost 7 bases, and 10 bases lay between the germline ends. The length of the CDR3 is 14 residues. The sequence came from a woman between 18 and 30 years old in good health and CMV-seronegative. The rearrangement joins TRBV6-4 to TRBJ2-1, with D possibly TRBD2 on 6 matching bases. Input material: PBMCs. The CDR3 DNA reads TGTGCCAGCAGTGACTCGGACGGGAGTAATGAGCAGTTCTTC. Its protein is CASSDSDGSNEQFF.